These 5 T cell receptor beta chains originate from one sample sequenced in a study of blood T cell repertoires in COVID-19. Measured with immunoSEQ multiplex PCR; TCRdb has only the in-frame clones, and not every one. The table records about 160,000 clones, 85% of them present only once. Input material: peripheral blood. The source of these receptors is a human donor with acute or convalescent COVID-19. The donor label of this sample is uncertain.

CDR3 region: CSASRQGGEKLFF. In nucleotides, the CDR3 is TGCAGTGCTAGTCGGCAGGGTGGGGAAAAACTGTTTTTT. The chain has TRBV20-1 and TRBJ1-4; possible D gene TRBD1, 5 bases. The CDR3 has 13 amino acids. Germline CDR1 reads DFQATT; CDR2 reads SNEGSKA (reference sequence). Trimming stripped 3 bases from V and 8 bases from J, with 13 bases between.

The rearrangement links TRBV5-6 to TRBJ1-2; 7 nucleotides line up with TRBD1. V trimming: 5 bases; J trimming: 2 bases; junction bases outside the gene matches: 3. There are 13 residues in the CDR3. The germline V gene encodes CDR1 SGHDT and CDR2 YYEEEE. Here the CDR3 reads CASSTGVNYGYTF. The CDR3 DNA is TGTGCCAGCAGTACAGGGGTCAACTATGGCTACACCTTC.

The CDR3, as DNA: TGTGCCAGCAGCTTAGAGAGCTATAGCACAGATACGCAGTATTTT. This gives the protein CASSLESYSTDTQYF. The V call is TRBV7-2, the J call TRBJ2-3; no reliable D call. V lost 1 base and J lost 0, with 8 bases in between. The CDR3 has 15 residues. Per the germline V gene, CDR1 is SGHTA and CDR2 is FQGNSA. The full variable domain, in which reference TRBV7-2 and TRBJ2-3 provide the parts outside the CDR3, is GAGVSQSPSNKVTEKGKDVELRCDPISGHTALYWYRQSLGQGLEFLIYFQGNSAPDKSGLPSDRFSAERTGGSVSTLTIQRTQQEDSAVYLCASSLESYSTDTQYFGPGTRLTVL.

This chain uses TRBV5-1 with TRBJ2-3; 11 bases agree with TRBD2. V lost 0 bases to trimming and J lost 0 bases; unmatched junction nucleotides: 3. The CDR3 runs to 17 residues. Germline V gene lookup returns CDR1 SGHRS and CDR2 YFSETQ. CDR3 amino acids: CASSLVGTSGSTDTQYF. DNA for the CDR3: TGCGCCAGCAGCTTGGTGGGGACTAGCGGTAGCACAGATACGCAGTATTTT.

This clone was seen only a few times. This chain links TRBV10-3 with TRBJ2-3, with TRBD2 matching 7 bases. The J segment lost 4 bases and the V segment lost 3 bases, leaving 7 bases of the junction unmatched. Germline assignment: CDR1 ENHRY and CDR2 SYGVKD. The CDR3 is 15 amino acids. This chain's CDR3 is CAISEDGGESDTQYF. CDR3 DNA sequence: TGTGCCATCAGTGAAGATGGGGGGGAATCAGATACGCAGTATTTT.